This T cell receptor beta chain stems from a study of T cells in women clearing cervical HPV infection. Per the germline V gene, CDR1 is ENHRY and CDR2 is SYGVKD. Trimming shortened V by 5 bases and J by 1 base, and 14 bases separated the two germline ends. The CDR3 consists of 15 residues. Of note for this clone: The read stops 3 residues short of the end of the CDR3; the missing end is completed from the germline J gene.

Only in-frame clones appear in the TCRdb table, and some are missing; sequencing was by immunoSEQ multiplex PCR. The table lists approximately 15,000 clones, with approximately 7.7% in the top ten. The source is a woman between 18 and 70 years old with a cervical HPV16 infection that either progressed to CIN3+ or cleared (not recorded which). The chain uses TRBV10-3 and TRBJ1-1; no reliable D call. Material: blood buffy coat. This CDR3 reads CAISTAAQSNTEAFF. The sequenced CDR3 bases are TGTGCCATCAGTACGGCGGCACAATCGAACACTGAA.